This TCR beta chain comes out of a study of blood T cell repertoires in COVID-19 (TCRdb year 2020). With regard to the full study: Samples from collaborators originated in the United States, Italy and Spain and spanned both the acute and convalescent phases of COVID-19. Subjects who had been exposed to COVID-19, were actively infected with it, or had recovered from it provided the deeply sampled blood TCRbeta repertoires that made up the dataset. Sample metadata almost always included a de-identified subject ID, COVID-19 status, age in years and sex. Samples were obtained from the ongoing ImmuneRACE study (first 160 participants) and from over 1,000 subjects provided by 6 global collaborators. The material from the prospective study consisted of cDNA or gDNA derived from T cells, B-cell-depleted T cells, or PBMCs. HLA class I and class II types, where available, came from metadata supplied by the sample provider rather than from assay-based typing. A freely available public database, intended as a resource for researchers studying the immune response to SARS-CoV-2, is where the repertoires were released. General conclusions and limits of the study: Clinical and demographic metadata were provided uncurated, with the amount varying by source and participant.

Comment on this clone: It has no known antigen specificity. There are no base qualities to consult, and no much larger clone falls within one base.

The collaborating institutions used their own protocols to collect whole blood in K2EDTA tubes. For TCRbeta analysis, collaborators shipped samples as frozen whole blood, isolated PBMCs, or DNA extracted from either of those sample types. TCRbeta CDR3 regions were amplified from genomic DNA using the immunoSEQ Assay, a bias-controlled multiplex PCR. As for the original processing: The number of nucleated cells in each sample was estimated by amplification of reference gene primers within the assay. To quantify the absolute abundance of each unique TCRbeta CDR3 rearrangement, sequence reads were collapsed and filtered. For each sample, productive Simpson clonality was calculated as the square root of Simpson's diversity index over productive rearrangements. Imported from immuneACCESS, the table was reduced by TCRdb to in-frame sequences with V and J called. These copies leave out some clones; in studies compared against another copy, an unresolved V gene accounts for under half, and the cause of the remainder is not known. The V and J calls and the clone size are those of that table, but D and trimming were determined from the DNA. Recorded for this sample are a few hundred thousand clones; about four fifths of them occurred a single time. The leading ten clones occupy about 3% of the sample.

The germline V gene gives CDR1 as SGHAT and CDR2 as FQNNGV. The CDR3 starts with the cysteine, ends with the phenylalanine, and has 17 residues. The entry retains the CDR3 DNA only, 51 bases that are in frame from base 1. From V the trimming removes 6 bases and from J it removes 4 bases, while the gene matches leave 15 bases of the junction unaccounted for. The specimen sequenced was peripheral blood. The chain is made from TRBV11-2 and TRBJ2-7; 10 central nucleotides agree with TRBD2. This sequence originates from a woman aged 18-30 years with acute or convalescent COVID-19. The DNA sequence reads TGTGCCAGCAGTCCCGTCGGGGGAGCGGGAGGGGGGTACGAGCAGTACTTC. This sequence encodes CASSPVGGAGGGYEQYF.